The T cell receptor (beta chain) described here comes from a study of cytomegalovirus exposure and HLA in healthy donors. In the PCR, 60 Vbeta and 13 Jbeta primers were used. TCRdb's table, derived via immunoSEQ multiplex PCR, lists solely in-frame clones and lacks some. Of about 160,000 clones listed, roughly 80% were seen once; the top ten hold more than 8%. As for this clone: Its antigen is undetermined.

The CDR3 contains 15 residues. V lost 2 bases to trimming and J lost 2 bases, with 10 bases between them. The V gene's germline CDR1 is MNHEY and CDR2 SMNVEV (reference sequence). The study, taken as a whole, reports: Researchers reported in a later analysis that a missense DCLRE1C variant was tied to TCR beta V- and J-gene trimming. TCR beta sequences reportedly predicted most subjects' HLA-A and HLA-B alleles accurately.

The sample was PBMCs. The rearrangement uses TRBV27 and TRBJ1-5; D is unclear. The clonotype was recovered from a male donor in good health and CMV-seropositive. CDR3: CASSLSAVGNQPQHF. The DNA of the CDR3 is TGTGCCAGCAGTTTAAGCGCAGTCGGCAATCAGCCCCAGCATTTT.